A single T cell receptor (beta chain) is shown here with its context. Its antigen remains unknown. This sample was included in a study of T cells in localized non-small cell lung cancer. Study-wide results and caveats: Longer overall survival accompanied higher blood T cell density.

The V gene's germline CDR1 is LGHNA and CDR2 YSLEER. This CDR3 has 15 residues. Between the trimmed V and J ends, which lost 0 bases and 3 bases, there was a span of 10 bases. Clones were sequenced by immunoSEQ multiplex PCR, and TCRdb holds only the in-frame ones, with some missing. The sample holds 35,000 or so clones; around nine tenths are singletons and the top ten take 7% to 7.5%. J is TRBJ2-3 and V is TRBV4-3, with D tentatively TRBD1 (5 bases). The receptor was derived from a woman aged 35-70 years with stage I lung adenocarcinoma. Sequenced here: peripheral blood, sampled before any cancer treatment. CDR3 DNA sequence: TGCGCCAGCAGCCAAGATCCTAGGGGTACAGATACGCAGTATTTT. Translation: CASSQDPRGTDTQYF.